A single sample is the source of the 20 T cell receptor beta chains below, sequenced in a study of shared clonotypes between healthy human individuals. Assay used: immunoSEQ multiplex PCR; TCRdb lists only in-frame clones, some missing. The data hold 2 million to 2.5 million clones, with 90% to 95% observed a single time. What was sequenced was naive CD4+ T cells from PBMCs. Subset noted: CD45RA+ positively selected. Receptors were obtained from a man aged 18-30 years in good health. Some clones in this sample may be carry-over from other donors' samples.

This rearrangement joins TRBV9 to TRBJ1-1; D unclear. This CDR3 spans 15 amino acids. Trimming pared 4 bases from V and 1 base from J, leaving 14 bases between. Looked up from germline, CDR1 is SGDLS and CDR2 is YYNGEE. CDR3 bases: TGTGCCAGCAGCCCCACGGCGCAGACGAACACTGAAGCTTTCTTT. Its translation: CASSPTAQTNTEAFF.

Here the CDR3 reads CASSWLPGWTYEQYF. The CDR3 bases are TGTGCCAGCAGCTGGCTCCCGGGATGGACCTACGAGCAGTACTTC. This chain uses TRBV7-2 with TRBJ2-7, with D perhaps matching TRBD2 (5 bases). From germline, CDR1 is SGHTA and CDR2 FQGNSA. The CDR3 is 15 residues long. With 4 bases removed from V and 2 bases from J, the gap between germline ends came to 15 bases. The variable domain in full, completed from reference TRBV7-2 and TRBJ2-7, reads GAGVSQSPSNKVTEKGKDVELRCDPISGHTALYWYRQSLGQGLEFLIYFQGNSAPDKSGLPSDRFSAERTGGSVSTLTIQRTQQEDSAVYLCASSWLPGWTYEQYFGPGTRLTVT.

The count of this clone is one. CDR3 nucleotide sequence: TGTGCCACCTCAGGCGTGCGGGGTATCTCCTACGAGCAGTACTTC. It translates to CATSGVRGISYEQYF. The chain recombines TRBV19 with TRBJ2-7, with TRBD2 as a possible D gene (6 bases). With 10 bases removed from V and 0 bases from J, the gap between germline ends came to 19 bases. The germline CDR1 and CDR2 sequences are LNHDA and SQIVND (reference sequence). The CDR3 covers 15 residues.

V is TRBV18 and J is TRBJ1-4; D gene uncertain. Germline lookup yields CDR1 KGHSH and CDR2 LQKENI. Trimming shortened V by 4 bases and J by 4 bases, and 7 bases separated the two germline ends. The CDR3 is 13 amino acids. The CDR3 reads CASSQLNNEKLFF. The DNA for the CDR3 is TGTGCCAGCTCACAACTAAATAATGAAAAACTGTTTTTT.

This clone was detected once. V usage is TRBV14 and J usage is TRBJ2-7, with TRBD2 identical over 8 bases. CDR1 is SGHDN and CDR2 is FVKESK in the germline V gene. With V trimmed by 5 bases and J by 7 bases, 16 bases remained unmatched. The CDR3 has 16 residues. The CDR3 region has the DNA TGTGCCAGCAGCAACTCCGGGACTAGGGCCCGGGGGGAGCAGTACTTC. Translating gives CASSNSGTRARGEQYF.

The J gene is TRBJ1-4, the V gene TRBV18; the D is unclear. Trimming shortened V by 2 bases and J by 0 bases, and 7 bases separated the two germline ends. The germline V gene encodes CDR1 KGHSH and CDR2 LQKENI. There are 15 residues in the CDR3. The CDR3 loop reads CASSPKAPTNEKLFF. The CDR3 DNA is TGTGCCAGCTCACCAAAGGCTCCAACTAATGAAAAACTGTTTTTT.

The CDR3 loop is CASSFGTTSGNTIYF. Written as DNA, the CDR3 is TGTGCCAGTAGTTTTGGAACCACCTCTGGAAACACCATATATTTT. The chain carries TRBV19 and TRBJ1-3; no clear D gene. Germline V gene sequence: CDR1 LNHDA, CDR2 SQIVND (reference sequence). The CDR3 has 15 residues. V lost 5 bases, J lost 0 bases, and 11 bases lay in between. The whole variable domain, filled in from reference TRBV19 and TRBJ1-3, reads DGGITQSPKYLFRKEGQNVTLSCEQNLNHDAMYWYRQDPGQGLRLIYYSQIVNDFQKGDIAEGYSVSREKKESFPLTVTSAQKNPTAFYLCASSFGTTSGNTIYFGEGSWLTVV.

The chain has TRBV5-1 and TRBJ1-2; D remains unclear. The CDR3 extends over 13 amino acids. V was trimmed by 0 bases and J by 2 bases, leaving 5 bases between them. From germline, CDR1 is SGHRS and CDR2 YFSETQ. CDR3 nucleotide sequence: TGCGCCAGCAGCTTGGCACCGAACTATGGCTACACCTTC. It is translated as CASSLAPNYGYTF.

Here the CDR3 reads CASMKIGDTEAFF. The CDR3 nucleotides are TGCGCCAGCATGAAGATTGGGGACACTGAAGCTTTCTTT. The chain combines TRBV5-1 with TRBJ1-1; D remains ambiguous. Germline CDR1 and CDR2: SGHRS and YFSETQ. The length of the CDR3 is 13 residues. V was clipped by 6 bases and J by 3 bases, with 12 bases between them.

The chain recombines TRBV11-2 with TRBJ2-3, with 15 bases that match TRBD2. CDR1 is SGHAT and CDR2 is FQNNGV in the germline V gene. The V segment lost 5 bases and the J segment 2 bases; nucleotides outside the gene matches: 11. The CDR3 is 19 amino acids. Here the CDR3 reads CASSRDGLAGGPNTDTQYF. CDR3 in DNA: TGTGCCAGCAGCCGCGACGGACTAGCGGGAGGGCCGAACACAGATACGCAGTATTTT.

The chain employs TRBV5-1 and TRBJ2-3; TRBD2 matches 7 bases. CDR1 is SGHRS, CDR2 YFSETQ, per germline. V was clipped by 4 bases and J by 0 bases; unmatched bases: 5. The CDR3 is 15 amino acids. Written as DNA, the CDR3 is TGCGCCAGCAGCGCCACTAGCGTTAGCACAGATACGCAGTATTTT. Translation gives CASSATSVSTDTQYF.

This clone was counted once. The chain uses TRBV11-2 and TRBJ2-7, with a possible D match to TRBD2 (6 bases). The CDR3 consists of 14 residues. Trimming stripped 1 base from V and 6 bases from J, with 13 bases between. Germline V gives CDR1 SGHAT, CDR2 FQNNGV. For the CDR3, the DNA is TGTGCCAGCAGCTTAGTTGGGGGGACGGGCGAGCAGTACTTC. This translates into CASSLVGGTGEQYF.

This clone showed up just a few times. The chain joins TRBV7-7 to TRBJ1-1, with 9 positions matching TRBD1. The length of the CDR3 is 13 residues. Germline lookup yields CDR1 SSHAT and CDR2 FNYEAQ (reference sequence). J was trimmed by 5 bases and V by 11 bases; bases with no gene match: 9. Written as DNA, the CDR3 is TGTGCCTCCGCCCGGGACAGGGATACTGAAGCTTTCTTT. Its protein product is CASARDRDTEAFF.

The rearrangement links TRBV7-3 to TRBJ2-3, with D hard to call. CDR1 is SGHTA, CDR2 FQGTGA, per germline. Deletions cut 2 bases from V and 3 bases from J, with 12 bases between. The CDR3 loop spans 15 amino acids. The CDR3 reads CASSLGNWGTDTQYF. CDR3 sequence (DNA): TGTGCCAGCAGCTTAGGAAATTGGGGTACAGATACGCAGTATTTT.

This sequence joins TRBV25-1 and TRBJ1-6, with a weak D call TRBD1 (6 bases). The CDR3 has 15 amino acids. Germline CDR1 is MGHDK and CDR2 is SYGVNS. Trimming took 2 bases from V and 9 from J, leaving 14 bases between them. CDR3 protein: CASSEQQGTSSPLHF. The CDR3 nucleotides read TGTGCCAGCAGTGAACAGCAGGGGACGAGTTCACCCCTCCACTTT.

The rearrangement joins TRBV2 to TRBJ1-4; TRBD1 aligns across 8 bases. The V gene's germline CDR1 is SNHLY and CDR2 FYNNEI. CDR3 length equals 15 residues. J was trimmed by 10 bases and V by 3 bases; bases with no gene match: 10. The CDR3 DNA sequence: TGTGCCAGCAGTGACTACGGGACAGGAATGAGAAAACTGTTTTTT. Translated, it gives CASSDYGTGMRKLFF.

The chain recombines TRBV11-3 with TRBJ2-3; 9 bases line up with TRBD2. In germline, CDR1 is SGHNT, CDR2 YENEEA. CDR3 length: 14 amino acids. V was clipped by 3 bases and J by 6 bases; unmatched bases: 4. The CDR3 DNA is TGTGCCAGCAGCTTTAGCGGGAGTAAGGATACGCAGTATTTT. It codes for CASSFSGSKDTQYF. Complete variable domain (other parts from reference TRBV11-3 and TRBJ2-3): EAGVVQSPRYKIIEKKQPVAFWCNPISGHNTLYWYLQNLGQGPELLIRYENEEAVDDSQLPKDRFSAERLKGVDSTLKIQPAELGDSAVYLCASSFSGSKDTQYFGPGTRLTVL.

This clone was counted a few times. V and J are TRBV5-1 and TRBJ1-4, with D uncertain. This CDR3 region has 12 residues. Trimming shortened V by 2 bases and J by 7 bases, and 6 bases separated the two germline ends. Germline V CDR1 and CDR2: SGHRS, YFSETQ. CDR3 DNA sequence: TGCGCCAGCAGCTTAAGTTTTGAAAAACTGTTTTTT. The encoded protein is CASSLSFEKLFF.

V usage is TRBV18 and J usage is TRBJ1-5; D might be TRBD1 (6 bases). With 5 bases removed from V and 0 bases from J, the gap between germline ends came to 11 bases. This CDR3 has 15 amino acids. Germline assignment: CDR1 KGHSH and CDR2 LQKENI. CDR3 sequence: CASSGTPYSNQPQHF. The CDR3 region has the DNA TGTGCCAGCTCAGGGACACCTTATAGCAATCAGCCCCAGCATTTT.

This clone appeared once. Sequence at one end of the junction differs from germline and may be a read error. The gene calls are TRBV19 and TRBJ2-7, with D perhaps matching TRBD1 (6 bases). CDR3 length: 14 residues. CDR1 is LNHDA, CDR2 SQIVND, per germline (reference sequence). CDR3 residues: CASSTNWDTYEQYF. The CDR3 coding sequence is TGTGCCAGCAGTACCAATTGGGACACCTACGAGCAGTACTTC.